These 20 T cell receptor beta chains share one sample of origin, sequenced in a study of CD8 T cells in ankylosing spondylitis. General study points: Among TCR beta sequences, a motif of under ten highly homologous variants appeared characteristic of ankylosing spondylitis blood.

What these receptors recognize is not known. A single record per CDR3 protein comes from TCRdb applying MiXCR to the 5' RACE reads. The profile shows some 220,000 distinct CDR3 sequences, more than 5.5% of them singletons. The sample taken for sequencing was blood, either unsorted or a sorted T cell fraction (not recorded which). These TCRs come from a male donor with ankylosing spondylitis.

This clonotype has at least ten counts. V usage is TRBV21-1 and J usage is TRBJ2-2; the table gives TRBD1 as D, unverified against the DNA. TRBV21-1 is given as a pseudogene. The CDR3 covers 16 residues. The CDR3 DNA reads TGTGCCAGCAGCAAAGCGCGGCAGGGGAACACCGGGGAGCTGTTTTTT. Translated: CASSKARQGNTGELFF.

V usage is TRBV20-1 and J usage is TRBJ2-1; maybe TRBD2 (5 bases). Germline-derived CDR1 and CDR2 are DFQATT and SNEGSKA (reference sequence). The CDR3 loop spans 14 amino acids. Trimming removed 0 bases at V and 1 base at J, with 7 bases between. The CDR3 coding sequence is TGCAGTGCTAGAGAACGGGGATCCTACAATGAGCAGTTCTTC. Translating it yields CSARERGSYNEQFF.

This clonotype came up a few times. Here the CDR3 reads CASSLGQAMNTEAFF. The CDR3 DNA reads TGTGCCAGCAGCTTGGGTCAGGCAATGAACACTGAAGCTTTCTTT. The genes are TRBV5-5 and TRBJ1-1, with D unresolved. This CDR3 is built from 15 residues. V lost 0 bases, J lost 0 bases, and 9 bases lay in between. Germline values: CDR1 SGHKS, CDR2 YYEKEE (reference sequence).

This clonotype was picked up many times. The CDR3 coding sequence is TGCGCCAGCAGCTGGGACACTGGAAACACCATATATTTT. The encoded protein is CASSWDTGNTIYF. V gene TRBV5-1 combines with J gene TRBJ1-3, with TRBD1 as a possible D gene (6 bases). The CDR3 is 13 residues long. The V gene lost 3 bases and the J gene lost 2 bases, with 6 bases spanning the gap. The germline V gene encodes CDR1 SGHRS and CDR2 YFSETQ.

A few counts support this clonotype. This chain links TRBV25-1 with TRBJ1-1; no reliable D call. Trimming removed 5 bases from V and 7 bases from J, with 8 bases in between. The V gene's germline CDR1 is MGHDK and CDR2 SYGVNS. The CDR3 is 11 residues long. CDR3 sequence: CASSTLLEAFF. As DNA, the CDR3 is TGTGCCAGCAGTACTCTACTTGAAGCTTTCTTT.

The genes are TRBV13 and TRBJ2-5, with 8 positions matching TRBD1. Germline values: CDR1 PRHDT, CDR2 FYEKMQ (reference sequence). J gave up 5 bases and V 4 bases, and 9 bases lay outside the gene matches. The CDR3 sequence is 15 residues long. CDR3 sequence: CASSSRTGPGETQYF. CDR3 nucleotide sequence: TGTGCCAGCAGCTCCCGGACAGGGCCTGGTGAGACCCAGTACTTC.

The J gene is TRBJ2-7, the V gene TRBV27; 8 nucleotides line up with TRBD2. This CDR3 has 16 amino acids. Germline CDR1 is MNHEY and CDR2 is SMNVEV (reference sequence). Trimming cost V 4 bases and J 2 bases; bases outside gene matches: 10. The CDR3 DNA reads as TGTGCCAGCAGTTCAACCTCCGGGACTAGACCCTACGAGCAGTACTTC. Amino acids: CASSSTSGTRPYEQYF.

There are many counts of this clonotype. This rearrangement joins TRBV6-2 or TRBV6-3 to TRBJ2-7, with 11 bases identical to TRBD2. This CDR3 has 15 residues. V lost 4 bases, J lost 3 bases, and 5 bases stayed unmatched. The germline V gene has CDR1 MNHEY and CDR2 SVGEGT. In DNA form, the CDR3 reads TGTGCCAGCAGTTCCCGGACTAGCGGGCTCTACGAGCAGTACTTC. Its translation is CASSSRTSGLYEQYF.

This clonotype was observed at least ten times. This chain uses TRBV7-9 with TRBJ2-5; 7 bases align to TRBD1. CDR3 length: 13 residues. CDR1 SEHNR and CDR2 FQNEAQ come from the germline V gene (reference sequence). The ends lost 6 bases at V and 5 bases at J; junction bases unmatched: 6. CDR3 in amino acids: CASSDRVWETQYF. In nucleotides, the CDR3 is TGTGCCAGCAGTGACAGGGTGTGGGAGACCCAGTACTTC.

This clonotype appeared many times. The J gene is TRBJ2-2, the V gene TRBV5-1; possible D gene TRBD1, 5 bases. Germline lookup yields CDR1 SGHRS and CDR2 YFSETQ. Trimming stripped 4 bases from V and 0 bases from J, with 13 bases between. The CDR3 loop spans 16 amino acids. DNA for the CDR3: TGCGCCAGCAGCGAACCGACAGACCCGAACACCGGGGAGCTGTTTTTT. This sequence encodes CASSEPTDPNTGELFF.

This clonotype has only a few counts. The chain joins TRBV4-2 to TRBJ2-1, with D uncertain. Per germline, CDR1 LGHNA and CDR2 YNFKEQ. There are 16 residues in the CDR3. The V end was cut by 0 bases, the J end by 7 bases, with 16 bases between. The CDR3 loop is CASSQDWVSGGNEQFF. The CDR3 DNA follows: TGTGCCAGCAGCCAAGATTGGGTCTCCGGTGGGAATGAGCAGTTCTTC.

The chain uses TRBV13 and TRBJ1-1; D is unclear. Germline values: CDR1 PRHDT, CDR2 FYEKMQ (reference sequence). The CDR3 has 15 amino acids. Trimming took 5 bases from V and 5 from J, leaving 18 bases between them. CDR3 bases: TGTGCCAGCAGCCTCGCTTCGGGATTGAGGACTGAAGCTTTCTTT. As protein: CASSLASGLRTEAFF.

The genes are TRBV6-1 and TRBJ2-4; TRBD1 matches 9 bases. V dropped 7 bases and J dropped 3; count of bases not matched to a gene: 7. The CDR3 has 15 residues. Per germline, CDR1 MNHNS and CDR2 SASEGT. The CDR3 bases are TGTGCCAGCACCCTAACAGGGGGCGGCAAAAACATTCAGTACTTC. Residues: CASTLTGGGKNIQYF.

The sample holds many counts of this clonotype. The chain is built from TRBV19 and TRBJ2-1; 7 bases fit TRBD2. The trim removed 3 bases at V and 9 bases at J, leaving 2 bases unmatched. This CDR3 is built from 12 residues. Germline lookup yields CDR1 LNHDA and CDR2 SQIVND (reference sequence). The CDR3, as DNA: TGTGCCAGTAGTATCGGGACTATTGAGCAGTTCTTC. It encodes CASSIGTIEQFF. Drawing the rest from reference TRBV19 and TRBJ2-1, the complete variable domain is DGGITQSPKYLFRKEGQNVTLSCEQNLNHDAMYWYRQDPGQGLRLIYYSQIVNDFQKGDIAEGYSVSREKKESFPLTVTSAQKNPTAFYLCASSIGTIEQFFGPGTRLTVL.

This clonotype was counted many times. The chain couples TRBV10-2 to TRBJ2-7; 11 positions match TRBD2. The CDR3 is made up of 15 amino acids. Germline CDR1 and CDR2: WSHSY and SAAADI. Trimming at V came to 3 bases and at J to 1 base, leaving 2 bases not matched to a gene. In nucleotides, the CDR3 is TGCGCCAGCAGTGACCGACTAGCGGGGTCCTACGAGCAGTACTTC. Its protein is CASSDRLAGSYEQYF.

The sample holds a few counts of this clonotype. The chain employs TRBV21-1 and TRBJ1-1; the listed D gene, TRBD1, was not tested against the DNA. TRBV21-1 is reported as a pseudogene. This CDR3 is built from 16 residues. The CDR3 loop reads CASTSKEGGTNTEAFF. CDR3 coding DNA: TGTGCCAGCACCTCAAAGGAAGGGGGTACGAACACTGAAGCTTTCTTT.

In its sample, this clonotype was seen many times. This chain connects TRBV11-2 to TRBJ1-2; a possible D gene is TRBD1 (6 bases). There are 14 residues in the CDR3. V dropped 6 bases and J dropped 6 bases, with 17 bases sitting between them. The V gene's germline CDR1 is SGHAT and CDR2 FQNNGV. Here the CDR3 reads CASSLRGSGDGYTF. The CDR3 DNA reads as TGTGCCAGCAGTTTAAGAGGGTCAGGGGATGGCTACACCTTC.

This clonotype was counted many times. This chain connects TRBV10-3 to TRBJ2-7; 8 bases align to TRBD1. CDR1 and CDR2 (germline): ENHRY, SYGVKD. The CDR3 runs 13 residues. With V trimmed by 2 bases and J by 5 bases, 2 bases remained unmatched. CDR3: CAISEGQGHEQYF. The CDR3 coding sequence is TGTGCCATCAGTGAGGGACAGGGCCACGAGCAGTACTTC.

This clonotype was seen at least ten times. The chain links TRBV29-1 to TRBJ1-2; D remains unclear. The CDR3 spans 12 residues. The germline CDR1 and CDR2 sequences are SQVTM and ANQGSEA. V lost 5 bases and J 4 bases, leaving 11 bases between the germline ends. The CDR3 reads CSVPAPSYGYTF. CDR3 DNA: TGCAGCGTTCCAGCCCCCTCCTATGGCTACACCTTC.

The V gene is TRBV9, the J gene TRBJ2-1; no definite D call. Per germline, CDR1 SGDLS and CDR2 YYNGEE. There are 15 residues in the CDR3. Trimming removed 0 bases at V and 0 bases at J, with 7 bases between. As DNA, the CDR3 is TGTGCCAGCAGCGTAGTTGCAGGCTCCTACAATGAGCAGTTCTTC. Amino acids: CASSVVAGSYNEQFF.